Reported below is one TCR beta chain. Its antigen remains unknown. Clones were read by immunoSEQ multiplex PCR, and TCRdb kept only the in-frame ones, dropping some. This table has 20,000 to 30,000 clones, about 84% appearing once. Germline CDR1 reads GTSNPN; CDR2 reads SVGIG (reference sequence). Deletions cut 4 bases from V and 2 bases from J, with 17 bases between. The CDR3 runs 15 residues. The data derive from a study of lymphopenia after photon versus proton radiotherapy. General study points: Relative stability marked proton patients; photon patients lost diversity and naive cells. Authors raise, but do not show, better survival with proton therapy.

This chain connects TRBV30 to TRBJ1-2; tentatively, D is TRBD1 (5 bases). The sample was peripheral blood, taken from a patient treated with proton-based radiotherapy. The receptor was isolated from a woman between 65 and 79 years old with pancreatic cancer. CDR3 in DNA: TGTGCCTGGACCTGGGATCCGGGGCAGAACTATGGCTACACCTTC. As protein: CAWTWDPGQNYGYTF.